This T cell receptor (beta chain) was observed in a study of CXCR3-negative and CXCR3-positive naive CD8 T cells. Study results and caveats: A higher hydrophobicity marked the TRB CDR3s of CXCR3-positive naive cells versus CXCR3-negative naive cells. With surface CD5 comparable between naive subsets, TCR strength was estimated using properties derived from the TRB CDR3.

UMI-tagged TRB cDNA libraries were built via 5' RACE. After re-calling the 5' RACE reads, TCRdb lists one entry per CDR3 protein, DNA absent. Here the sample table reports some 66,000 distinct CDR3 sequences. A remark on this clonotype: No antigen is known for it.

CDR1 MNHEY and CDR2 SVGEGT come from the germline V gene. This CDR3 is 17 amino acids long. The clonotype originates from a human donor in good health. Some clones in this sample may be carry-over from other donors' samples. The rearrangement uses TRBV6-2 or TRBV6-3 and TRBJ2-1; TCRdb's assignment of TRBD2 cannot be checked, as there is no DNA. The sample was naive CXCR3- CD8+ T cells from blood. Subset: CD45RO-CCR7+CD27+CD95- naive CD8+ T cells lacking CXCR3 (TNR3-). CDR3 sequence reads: CASSYSPSGGDYNEQFF.